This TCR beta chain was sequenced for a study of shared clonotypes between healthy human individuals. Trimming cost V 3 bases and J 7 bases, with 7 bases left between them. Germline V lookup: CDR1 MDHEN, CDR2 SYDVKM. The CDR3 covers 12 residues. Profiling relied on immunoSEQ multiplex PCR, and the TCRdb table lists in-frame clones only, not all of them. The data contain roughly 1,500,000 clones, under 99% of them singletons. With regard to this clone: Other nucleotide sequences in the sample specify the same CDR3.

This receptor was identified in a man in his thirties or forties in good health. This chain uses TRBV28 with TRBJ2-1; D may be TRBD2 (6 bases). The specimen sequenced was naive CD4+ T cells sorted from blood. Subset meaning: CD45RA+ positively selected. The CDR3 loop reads CASSFRGNEQFF. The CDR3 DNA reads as TGTGCCAGCAGTTTTCGGGGGAATGAGCAGTTCTTC.